Presented here are 11 T cell receptor beta chains from one specimen sequenced in a study of blood T cells in healthy people across ages. It was with a sample-barcoded 5' primer and a J-beta primer mix that a second PCR of about 6 to 12 cycles was run. TCRdb processed the 5' RACE reads anew with MiXCR; each CDR3 protein has one entry. This table has about 780,000 distinct CDR3 sequences, 20% to 30% appearing once. The same specimen was also included in a second study, on T cells of mothers and their children.

Input material: blood. The receptors derive from a boy aged 5 to 17 in good health.

The V call is TRBV7-2, the J call TRBJ2-3, with D uncertain. V dropped 5 bases and J dropped 4 bases, with 13 bases sitting between them. The CDR3 loop spans 14 amino acids. Germline V gene sequence: CDR1 SGHTA, CDR2 FQGNSA. The CDR3 nucleotides read TGTGCCAGCAGCAAAGGGCTCCGGGCAGATACGCAGTATTTT. Translation gives CASSKGLRADTQYF.

This clonotype was counted once. The chain combines TRBV12-3 or TRBV12-4 with TRBJ1-1, with unresolved D. V was clipped by 5 bases and J by 1 base, with 11 bases between them. The CDR3 consists of 14 residues. The CDR3 region is CASSTRSKNTEAFF. The DNA of the CDR3 is TGTGCCAGCAGTACCAGGAGCAAGAACACTGAAGCTTTCTTT.

The V gene is TRBV2, the J gene TRBJ2-1; tentative D call: TRBD2 (5 bases). The V gene's germline CDR1 is SNHLY and CDR2 FYNNEI. V lost 7 bases to trimming and J lost 3 bases, with 16 bases between them. The CDR3 has 15 amino acids. DNA for the CDR3: TGTGCCAGCACCCCAGTGTCGGGGAACTACAATGAGCAGTTCTTC. This sequence encodes CASTPVSGNYNEQFF.

This clonotype was counted only a few times. CDR3 bases: TGTGCCAGCAGCCAAGATAGTCTTTCCCGCGAGCAGTACTTC. Amino acids: CASSQDSLSREQYF. The chain combines TRBV3-1 with TRBJ2-7; the D is unclear. The V gene lost 0 bases and the J gene lost 6 bases, with 12 bases spanning the gap. CDR1 is LGHDT and CDR2 is YNNKEL in the germline V gene (reference sequence). This CDR3 has 14 amino acids.

This chain joins TRBV7-9 and TRBJ2-5; D is unclear. Looked up from germline, CDR1 is SEHNR and CDR2 is FQNEAQ (reference sequence). V lost 5 bases and J 5 bases, leaving 18 bases between the germline ends. This CDR3 region has 15 residues. The CDR3 region is CASSPTVIGDETQYF. CDR3 in DNA: TGTGCCAGCAGCCCCACGGTCATTGGAGACGAGACCCAGTACTTC.

This rearrangement joins TRBV24-1 to TRBJ2-1, with D tentatively TRBD1 (6 bases). The CDR3 totals 14 residues. V dropped 4 bases and J dropped 4 bases, with 10 bases sitting between them. From germline, CDR1 is KGHDR and CDR2 SFDVKD. The DNA for the CDR3 is TGTGCCACCAGTGAGGCAGGGGCATACAATGAGCAGTTCTTC. This gives the protein CATSEAGAYNEQFF.

The sample holds a few counts of this clonotype. The V and J genes are TRBV12-3 or TRBV12-4 and TRBJ2-3, with unresolved D. The CDR3 consists of 18 residues. V lost 2 bases to trimming and J lost 1 base, with 19 bases between them. The CDR3 spells CASSLPAELVGGTDTQYF. As DNA, the CDR3 is TGTGCCAGCAGTTTACCCGCAGAACTGGTGGGTGGCACAGATACGCAGTATTTT.

The chain links TRBV3-1 to TRBJ2-5; D is ambiguous. The better agreement between TRBJ2-7 and the DNA end casts doubt on the J call. Germline CDR1 and CDR2: LGHDT and YNNKEL (reference sequence). The CDR3 extends over 14 amino acids. The CDR3 loop reads CASSQYAQNYEQYF. Here the CDR3 DNA reads TGTGCCAGCAGCCAATACGCACAAAACTACGAGCAGTACTTC.

The rearrangement uses TRBV20-1 and TRBJ1-4; D may be TRBD1 (5 bases). Trimming removed 6 bases at V and 5 bases at J, with 25 bases between. The CDR3 loop spans 17 amino acids. Germline V CDR1 and CDR2: DFQATT, SNEGSKA (reference sequence). The CDR3 spells CSARSGTGLLLNEKLFF. The CDR3 coding sequence is TGCAGTGCCAGATCCGGGACCGGTCTTCTTTTGAATGAAAAACTGTTTTTT.

This clonotype has a handful of counts. The rearrangement joins TRBV20-1 to TRBJ2-5, with a tentative D call TRBD2 (6 bases). V lost 5 bases, J lost 2 bases, and 12 bases lay in between. Germline V gene lookup returns CDR1 DFQATT and CDR2 SNEGSKA (reference sequence). The CDR3 has 13 amino acids. For the CDR3, the DNA is TGCAGTGCTCCCGGGGGTCCACAAGAGACCCAGTACTTC. This translates into CSAPGGPQETQYF.

V usage is TRBV4-2 and J usage is TRBJ2-1, with D unresolved. Trimming stripped 0 bases from V and 9 bases from J, with 6 bases between. The CDR3 runs 12 residues. Germline CDR1 and CDR2: LGHNA and YNFKEQ. Here the CDR3 DNA reads TGTGCCAGCAGCCAAGATGCGGCTGAGCAGTTCTTC. This gives the protein CASSQDAAEQFF.